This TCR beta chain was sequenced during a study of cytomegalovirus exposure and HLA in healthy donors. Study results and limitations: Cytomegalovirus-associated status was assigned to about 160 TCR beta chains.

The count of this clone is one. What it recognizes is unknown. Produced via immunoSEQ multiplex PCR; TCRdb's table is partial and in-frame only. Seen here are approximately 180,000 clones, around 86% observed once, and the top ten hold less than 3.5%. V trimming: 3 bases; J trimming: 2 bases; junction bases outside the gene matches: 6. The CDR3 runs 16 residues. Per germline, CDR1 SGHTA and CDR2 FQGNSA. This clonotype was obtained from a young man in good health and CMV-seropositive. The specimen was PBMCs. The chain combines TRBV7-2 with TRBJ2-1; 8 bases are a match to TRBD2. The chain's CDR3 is CASSFTYSGAYNEQFF. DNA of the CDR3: TGTGCCAGCAGCTTTACTTATAGCGGGGCCTACAATGAGCAGTTCTTC.